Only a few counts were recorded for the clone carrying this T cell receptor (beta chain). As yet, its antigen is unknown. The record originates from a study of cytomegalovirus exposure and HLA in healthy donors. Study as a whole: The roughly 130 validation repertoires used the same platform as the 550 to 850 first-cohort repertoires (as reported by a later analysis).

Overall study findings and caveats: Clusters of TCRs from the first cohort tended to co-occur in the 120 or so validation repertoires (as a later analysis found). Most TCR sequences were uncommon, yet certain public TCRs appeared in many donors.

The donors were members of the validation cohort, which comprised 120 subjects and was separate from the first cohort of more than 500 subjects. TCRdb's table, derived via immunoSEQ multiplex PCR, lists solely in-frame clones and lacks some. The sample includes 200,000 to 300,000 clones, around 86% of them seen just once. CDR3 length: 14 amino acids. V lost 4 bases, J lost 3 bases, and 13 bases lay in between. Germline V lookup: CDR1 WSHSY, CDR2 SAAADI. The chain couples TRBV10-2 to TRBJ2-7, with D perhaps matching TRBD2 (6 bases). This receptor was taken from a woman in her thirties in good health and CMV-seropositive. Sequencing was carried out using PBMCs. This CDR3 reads CASSVRGKVYEQYF. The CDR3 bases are TGCGCCAGCAGTGTTCGCGGGAAGGTCTACGAGCAGTACTTC.